This TCR beta chain was recovered during a study of T cell changes during pregnancy in multiple sclerosis. V lost 4 bases to trimming and J lost 5 bases; unmatched junction nucleotides: 12. The CDR3 covers 16 residues. Germline values: CDR1 SGHDN, CDR2 FVKESK. Produced via immunoSEQ multiplex PCR; TCRdb's table is partial and in-frame only. The sample has 90,000 to 120,000 clones, 85% to 95% seen once. This clonotype originated in a female donor in good health, enrolled as a control in a pregnancy study. This chain uses TRBV14 with TRBJ2-5; 8 bases match TRBD1. Sequencing was performed on peripheral blood, taken in the third trimester of pregnancy. CDR3 amino acids: CASSRRGQGFWETQYF. DNA for the CDR3: TGTGCCAGCAGCCGGCGAGGACAGGGTTTTTGGGAGACCCAGTACTTC.